The T cell receptor beta chain described here comes from a study of CD8 T cells in Susac syndrome. When the RNA was reverse transcribed, random hexamers were used with an input of roughly 0.5 to 1 ug. Coverage of TCR beta CDR3 amplification by immunoSEQ multiplex PCR extended to 54 Vbeta and 13 Jbeta. TCRdb redid the calling of the immunoSEQ multiplex PCR reads with MiXCR, one entry per CDR3 protein. The sample holds about 440,000 distinct CDR3 sequences, approximately 85% seen once. The CDR3 sequence is 15 residues long. Treatment-naive patients with stable or active relapsing-remitting disease served as multiple sclerosis controls.

The origin of this receptor is a human donor with multiple sclerosis. The chain is built from TRBV21-1 and TRBJ2-3; TRBD2 was called by the table and not checked on the DNA. TRBV21-1 is flagged as a pseudogene. Sequenced: CD8+ T cells from PBMCs. CDR3 in amino acids: CASSPRLAGAYTQYF. CDR3 in DNA: TGTGCCAGCAGCCCACGACTAGCGGGGGCCTATACGCAGTATTTT.